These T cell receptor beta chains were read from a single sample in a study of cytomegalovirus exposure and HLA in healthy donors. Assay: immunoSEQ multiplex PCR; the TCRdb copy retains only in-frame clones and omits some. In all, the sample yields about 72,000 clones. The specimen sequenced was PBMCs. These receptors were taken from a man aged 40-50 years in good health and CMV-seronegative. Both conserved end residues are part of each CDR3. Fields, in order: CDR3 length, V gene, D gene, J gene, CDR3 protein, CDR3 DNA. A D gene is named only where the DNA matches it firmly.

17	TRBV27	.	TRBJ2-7	CASSIRSGTRGSHEQYF	TGTGCCAGCAGTATCCGATCCGGGACAAGAGGCTCCCACGAGCAGTACTTC
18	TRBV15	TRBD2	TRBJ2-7	CATSRDPLSASGGYEQYF	TGTGCCACCAGCAGAGATCCACTGTCGGCTAGCGGGGGATACGAGCAGTACTTC
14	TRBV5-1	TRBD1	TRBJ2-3	CASSLQGGPDTQYF	TGCGCCAGCAGCCTACAGGGGGGCCCAGATACGCAGTATTTT
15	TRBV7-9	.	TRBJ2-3	CASSFGGGGTDTQYF	TGTGCCAGCAGCTTCGGTGGAGGGGGCACAGATACGCAGTATTTT
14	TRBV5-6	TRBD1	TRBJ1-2	CASSLRTGFYGYTF	TGTGCCAGCAGCTTACGGACAGGCTTCTATGGCTACACCTTC
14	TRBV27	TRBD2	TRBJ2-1	CASSKGLVDNEQFF	TGTGCCAGCAGTAAGGGACTAGTCGACAATGAGCAGTTCTTC
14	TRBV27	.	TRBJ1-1	CASRKTGQPGGAFF	TGTGCCAGCAGAAAAACCGGACAGCCCGGGGGGGCTTTCTTT
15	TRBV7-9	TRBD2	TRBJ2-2	CASSLAGGITGELFF	TGTGCCAGCAGCTTGGCGGGGGGGATCACCGGGGAGCTGTTTTTT
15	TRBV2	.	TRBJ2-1	CASRRSGLTYNEQFF	TGTGCCAGCAGGAGAAGCGGTCTGACCTACAATGAGCAGTTCTTC
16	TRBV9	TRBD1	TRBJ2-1	CASSELPGQGVNEQFF	TGTGCCAGCAGCGAACTTCCGGGACAGGGTGTTAATGAGCAGTTCTTC
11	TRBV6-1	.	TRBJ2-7	CASVGAYEQYF	TGTGCCAGCGTCGGGGCCTACGAGCAGTACTTC
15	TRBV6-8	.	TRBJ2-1	CASRSQWSTYNEQFF	TGTGCCAGCAGGTCACAGTGGTCGACGTACAATGAGCAGTTCTTC
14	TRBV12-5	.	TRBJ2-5	CASGLERVGETQYF	TGTGCTAGTGGTTTGGAGCGGGTAGGAGAGACCCAGTACTTC
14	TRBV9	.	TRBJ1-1	CASSVEWANTEAFF	TGTGCCAGCAGCGTAGAATGGGCGAACACTGAAGCTTTCTTT
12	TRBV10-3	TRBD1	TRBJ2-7	CAISPEDRGQYF	TGTGCCATCAGCCCGGAGGACAGGGGGCAGTACTTC
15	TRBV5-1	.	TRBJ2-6	CASSPTNSGANVLTF	TGCGCCAGCAGCCCAACTAACTCTGGGGCCAACGTCCTGACTTTC
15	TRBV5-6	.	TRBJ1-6	CAGQKSPKFNSPLHF	TGTGCGGGACAAAAATCGCCGAAATTTAATTCACCCCTCCACTTT
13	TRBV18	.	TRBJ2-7	CASSPNERDEQYF	TGTGCCAGCTCACCCAACGAACGGGACGAGCAGTACTTC
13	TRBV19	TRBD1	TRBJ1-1	CASSEDRDAEAFF	TGTGCCAGTAGTGAGGACAGGGACGCTGAAGCTTTCTTT
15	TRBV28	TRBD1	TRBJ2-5	CASSFQTGGQETQYF	TGTGCCAGCAGTTTCCAGACAGGGGGGCAAGAGACCCAGTACTTC
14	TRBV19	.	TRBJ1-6	CASSMARYNSPLHF	TGTGCCAGTAGTATGGCAAGATATAATTCACCCCTCCACTTT
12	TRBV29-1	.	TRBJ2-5	CSVVTTGETQYF	TGCAGCGTTGTGACGACCGGGGAGACCCAGTACTTC
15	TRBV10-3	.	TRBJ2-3	CAISESVRDPDTQYF	TGTGCCATCAGTGAGTCCGTGAGGGATCCAGATACGCAGTATTTT
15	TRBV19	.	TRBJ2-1	CASSMAFGGYNEQFF	TGTGCCAGTAGTATGGCTTTCGGGGGATACAATGAGCAGTTCTTC
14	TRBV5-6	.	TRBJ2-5	CASSLVVGEETQYF	TGTGCCAGCAGCTTGGTTGTAGGGGAAGAGACCCAGTACTTC
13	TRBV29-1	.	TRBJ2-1	CSVTLGASNEQFF	TGCAGCGTTACACTGGGGGCGAGCAATGAGCAGTTCTTC
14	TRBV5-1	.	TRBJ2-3	CASSLGQHTDTQYF	TGCGCCAGCAGCTTGGGACAGCACACAGATACGCAGTATTTT
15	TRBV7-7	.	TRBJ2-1	CASSPDISSYNEQFF	TGTGCTAGCAGCCCGGACATTAGCTCCTACAATGAGCAGTTCTTC
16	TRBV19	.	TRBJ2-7	CASSIRGTRQSYEQYF	TGTGCCAGTAGTATAAGGGGGACGAGGCAATCCTACGAGCAGTACTTC
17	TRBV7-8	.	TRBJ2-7	CASSLWARGGALHEQYF	TGTGCCAGCAGCTTATGGGCTCGAGGGGGGGCTCTACACGAGCAGTACTTC
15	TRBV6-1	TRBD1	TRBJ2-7	CASSERGTGAYEQYF	TGTGCCAGCAGTGAGAGGGGGACAGGGGCCTACGAGCAGTACTTC
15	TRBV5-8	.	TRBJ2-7	CASSRRGAVSYEQYF	TGTGCCAGCAGCCGGAGGGGTGCGGTCTCCTACGAGCAGTACTTC
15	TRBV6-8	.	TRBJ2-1	CASRSQWSTDNEQFF	TGTGCCAGCAGGTCACAGTGGTCGACGGACAATGAGCAGTTCTTC
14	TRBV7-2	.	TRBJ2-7	CASSLDPSSYEQYF	TGTGCCAGCAGCTTAGATCCTAGCTCGTACGAGCAGTACTTC
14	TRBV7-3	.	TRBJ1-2	CASSQGAGRGGYTF	TGTGCCAGCAGCCAAGGTGCAGGGCGGGGTGGCTACACCTTC
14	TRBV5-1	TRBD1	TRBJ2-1	CASKGADPYNEQFF	TGCGCCAGCAAGGGGGCAGACCCCTACAATGAGCAGTTCTTC
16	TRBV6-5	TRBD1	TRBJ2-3	CASSYSPQGWTDTQYF	TGTGCCAGCAGTTACTCTCCACAGGGGTGGACAGATACGCAGTATTTT
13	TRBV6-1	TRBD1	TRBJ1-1	CASIRTGAPEAFF	TGTGCCAGCATCCGGACAGGGGCCCCTGAAGCTTTCTTT
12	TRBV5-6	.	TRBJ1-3	CASSSTVNTIYF	TGTGCCAGCAGCTCGACAGTTAACACCATATATTTT
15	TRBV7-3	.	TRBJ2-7	CASSSTYARFDEQYF	TGTGCCAGCAGCTCAACTTACGCCCGGTTCGACGAGCAGTACTTC
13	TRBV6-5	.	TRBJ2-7	CASSPGGPYEQYF	TGTGCCAGCAGCCCCGGCGGGCCCTACGAGCAGTACTTC
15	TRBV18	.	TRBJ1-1	CASSPDGGEDTEAFF	TGTGCCAGCTCACCCGACGGAGGGGAGGACACTGAAGCTTTCTTT
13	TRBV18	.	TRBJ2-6	CASAGAGANVLTF	TGTGCCAGCGCAGGGGCTGGGGCCAACGTCCTGACTTTC
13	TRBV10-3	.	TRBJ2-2	CAISVTGTGELFF	TGTGCCATCAGTGTCACCGGGACCGGGGAGCTGTTTTTT
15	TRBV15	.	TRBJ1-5	CATSRERGDNQPQHF	TGTGCCACCAGCAGAGAGCGGGGCGACAATCAGCCCCAGCATTTT